This T cell receptor beta chain originates from a study of shared clonotypes between healthy human individuals (dated by TCRdb to 2020 to 2021). A note on the overall study: The cohort included a few men and a couple of women between 18 and 49 years of age. For each donor, CD4 naive and CD4 memory were each run on three plates, CD8 naive on two plates, and CD8 memory on one plate. To increase sequencing depth and limit assay-specific biases, different laboratories used diverse techniques to prepare libraries and sequence TCR repertoires. Each donor's leukapheresis produced roughly between about 0.9 and 9.5 billion PBMCs. Blood TCR repertoires of 5 or 6 healthy adults were deeply sequenced to estimate repertoire size and the extent of clonotype sharing between individuals.

What the work shows at the level of the full study, not this receptor alone: Sampling was restricted to blood, and TCR repertoires in tissue are likely to differ from TCR repertoires in blood. Because the study included a small number of donors, the genetic and exposure-history diversity represented was limited. Rarefaction of sorted-subset datasets indicated incomplete sequencing despite the large sequencing depth. Naive subsets generally had larger estimated clonotype richness than memory subsets did. Based on pairwise subsampling, the degree of clonotype sharing among donors was expected to be affected by sequencing depth. Across four donors, roughly 5% of naive CD4, approximately 4% of naive CD8, around 2.5% of memory CD4, and under 0.45% of memory CD8 clonotypes were shared. Compared with non-shared clonotypes, the clonotypes found in all four sorted-subset donors had higher generation probabilities.

The junction shows trimming of 1 base on V and 1 base on J, plus 10 bases between the germline ends. Per the germline V gene, SGHAT is the CDR1 and FQNNGV is the CDR2. CDR3 length: 15 amino acids, cysteine to phenylalanine. Solely the CDR3 DNA is kept, with 45 bases framed from the first base. Concerning this clone itself: Its antigen is currently not known. Per-nucleotide qualities are absent, and no much larger clonotype sits a single base away.

Using the deep immunoSEQ assay, multiplex PCR amplified TCR CDR3 regions from genomic DNA. Genomic DNA extracted from each cell subset was distributed evenly over all wells of several immunoSEQ 96-well plates, and each plate served as one replicate. For sorted subsets, each replicate PCR was loaded with approximately 0.2 ug genomic DNA, equivalent to 30,000 to 35,000 T cell genomes. The purified libraries were quantified using a Qubit 3.0 fluorometer, sized with a Bioanalyzer 2100, and then quantified again using the KAPA Library Quantification kit. Each immunoSEQ 96-well plate was sequenced on its own single-read 150-cycle Illumina NextSeq 550 flow cell. Processing in the source paper ran as follows. The immunoSEQ output contained only junctional sequences without quality scores, so filtering could not match that applied to full-length reads. Sequences were annotated with PyIR, a Python wrapper for IgBLAST v1.9, and V/J genes and CDR3 were assigned using IMGT germline references. Any read was removed if the V/J assignment was weak (E-value above 1e-6), the CDR3 was missing, or the read contained stop codons, out-of-frame junctions, or ambiguous translated residues. V3J clonotypes were defined as sequences sharing an identical inferred V gene, J gene, and CDR3 amino acid sequence. The percentage overlap between two repertoires was calculated by dividing the number of shared unique clonotypes by the size of the smaller repertoire. Three approaches were used to assess repertoire richness: RTK rarefaction, the Chao1 estimator, and Recon v2.1 estimates of unobserved clonotypes. OLGA was used to compute generation probabilities for all TCRbeta clonotypes that the gDNA method yielded from a few donors. TCRdb provides this immuneACCESS table in a form limited to in-frame rearrangements. Some clones are lacking; in checked studies, under half of them reflect an unresolved V gene, and why the rest are absent is not known. V and J calls plus clone size are reproduced from that table; the DNA served to infer D and trimming. The sample table shows about 2.4 million clones, and around 90% are seen once. Over 0.12% of the sample comes from the top ten.

Donors were healthy HIV-negative adults with no recently reported acute infections or vaccinations. Every donor was a Caucasian adult living in Nashville, Tennessee, USA. CD4+ T cells were enriched through magnetic negative selection, after which naive cells were positively selected on CD45RA and the remaining negative fraction served as the memory subset. Blood was obtained by leukapheresis, after which PBMCs were separated by Ficoll-Histopaque density gradient centrifugation and cryopreserved in liquid nitrogen vapor phase. Analytical flow cytometry was used to check the purity and quantity of each magnetically sorted T cell population. From each sorted fraction, genomic DNA was isolated and quantified by UV absorbance on a Nanodrop 2000c.

Sample: naive CD4+ T cells sorted from blood. The cell subset or site label on this specimen signifies: CD45RA+ positively selected. This receptor chain uses TRBV11-2 and TRBJ2-5; the D gene remains uncertain. This clonotype originated in a man in his late teens or twenties in good health. The DNA sequence follows: TGTGCCAGCAGCTTAGGATGGAGTTCCCAAGAGACCCAGTACTTC. Translated, it reads CASSLGWSSQETQYF.